This TCR beta chain was identified in a study of blood T cell repertoires in COVID-19 (TCRdb year 2020). Turning to the overall study: Samples covering the acute and convalescent phases of COVID-19 were provided by collaborators in the United States, Italy and Spain. The prospective study material was composed of cDNA or gDNA derived from T cells, B-cell-depleted T cells, or PBMCs. The dataset comprised deeply sampled blood TCRbeta repertoires from subjects exposed to, actively infected with, or recovered from COVID-19. A freely available public database, intended as a resource for researchers studying the immune response to SARS-CoV-2, is where the repertoires were released. The samples were drawn from two sources: the first 160 participants of the ongoing ImmuneRACE study, and 1,000 to 1,500 subjects contributed by 6 global collaborators. The sample metadata nearly always contained a de-identified subject ID, COVID-19 status, age in years and sex. Where HLA class I and class II types were available, the types were taken from metadata supplied by the sample provider, not from assay-based typing.

The collaborating institutions used their own protocols to collect whole blood in K2EDTA tubes. Collaborator samples were shipped for TCRbeta analysis as frozen whole blood, isolated PBMCs, or DNA extracted from either sample type. Including cysteine and phenylalanine, the CDR3 has 23 amino acids. Kept here is only the CDR3 DNA, which spans 69 bases and is read in frame from base 1. In the case of this clone: What antigen it recognizes has not been identified. Per-nucleotide qualities are absent, and no much larger clonotype sits a single base away.

General study outcomes and caveats: How much clinical and demographic metadata was included differed by source and by participant, and the metadata was provided uncurated.

TCRbeta CDR3 regions were amplified from genomic DNA using the immunoSEQ Assay, a bias-controlled multiplex PCR. The original methods were these. Within the assay, amplification of reference gene primers was used to estimate how many nucleated cells each sample contained. To quantify the absolute abundance of each unique TCRbeta CDR3 rearrangement, sequence reads were collapsed and filtered. Productive Simpson clonality was computed per sample as the square root of Simpson's diversity index over productive rearrangements. TCRdb mirrors the immuneACCESS table, restricted to in-frame sequences. Some clones are absent from its copies; in checked studies, under half trace to an unresolved V gene, and the reason for the others is unknown. V and J calls and clone size are given by that table; D and trimming were obtained from the DNA. This sample gives roughly 200,000 clones in total; about 85% of them show up just once. 1.5% to 2% of the sample rests with the top ten.

The chain employs TRBV12-2 and TRBJ2-1; the D call of TRBD2 is as the table states it, not checked on the DNA. TRBV12-2 is a pseudogene locus. The clonotype was recovered from a man aged 70-80 years with acute or convalescent COVID-19. Sequenced material: peripheral blood. The nucleotides read TGTGCAAGTCGCTGGGGGCAGAGGGGGCCGACTAGCGGGAGGGCCATCTCCTACAATGAGCAGTTCTTC. This translates into CASRWGQRGPTSGRAISYNEQFF.